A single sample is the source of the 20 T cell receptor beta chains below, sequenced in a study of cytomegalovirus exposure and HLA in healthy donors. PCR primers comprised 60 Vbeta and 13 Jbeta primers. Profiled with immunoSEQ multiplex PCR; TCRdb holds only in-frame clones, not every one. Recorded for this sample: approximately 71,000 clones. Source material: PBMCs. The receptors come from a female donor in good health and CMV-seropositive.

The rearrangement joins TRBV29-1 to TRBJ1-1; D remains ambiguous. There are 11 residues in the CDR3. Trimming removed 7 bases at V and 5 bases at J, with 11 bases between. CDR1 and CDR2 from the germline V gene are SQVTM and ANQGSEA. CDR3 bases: TGCAGCGACCTGCCGGGGACTGAAGCTTTCTTT. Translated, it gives CSDLPGTEAFF.

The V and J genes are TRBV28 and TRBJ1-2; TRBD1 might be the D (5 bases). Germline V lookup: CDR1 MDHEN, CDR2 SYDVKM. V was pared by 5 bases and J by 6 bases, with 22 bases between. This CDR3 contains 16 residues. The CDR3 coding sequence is TGTGCCAGCAGTCTCCAGGGTCTTGGGGTTGGTCATGGCTACACCTTC. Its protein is CASSLQGLGVGHGYTF.

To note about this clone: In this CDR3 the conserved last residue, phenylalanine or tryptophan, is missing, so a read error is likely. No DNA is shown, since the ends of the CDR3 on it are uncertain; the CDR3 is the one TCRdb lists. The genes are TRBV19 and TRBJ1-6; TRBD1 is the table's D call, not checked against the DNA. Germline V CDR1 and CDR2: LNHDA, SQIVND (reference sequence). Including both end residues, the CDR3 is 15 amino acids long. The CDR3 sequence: CASSIFPPRVRGRFA.

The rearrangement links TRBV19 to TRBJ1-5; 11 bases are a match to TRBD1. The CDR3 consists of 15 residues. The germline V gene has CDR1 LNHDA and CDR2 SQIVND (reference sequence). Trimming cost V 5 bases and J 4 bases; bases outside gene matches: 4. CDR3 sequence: CASSEDRGRNQPQHF. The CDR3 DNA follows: TGTGCCAGTAGTGAGGACAGGGGGCGTAATCAGCCCCAGCATTTT.

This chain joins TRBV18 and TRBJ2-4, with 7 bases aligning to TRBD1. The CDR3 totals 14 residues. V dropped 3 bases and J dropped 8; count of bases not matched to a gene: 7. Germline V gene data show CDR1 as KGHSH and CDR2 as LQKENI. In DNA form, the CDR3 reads TGTGCCAGCTCACCTAACAGGGGTGCGGACATTCAGTACTTC. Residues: CASSPNRGADIQYF.

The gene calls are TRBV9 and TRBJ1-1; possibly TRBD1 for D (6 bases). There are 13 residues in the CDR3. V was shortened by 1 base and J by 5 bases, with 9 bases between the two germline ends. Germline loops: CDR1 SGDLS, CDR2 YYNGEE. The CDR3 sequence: CASSVKGGTEAFF. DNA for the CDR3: TGTGCCAGCAGCGTAAAGGGGGGGACTGAAGCTTTCTTT.

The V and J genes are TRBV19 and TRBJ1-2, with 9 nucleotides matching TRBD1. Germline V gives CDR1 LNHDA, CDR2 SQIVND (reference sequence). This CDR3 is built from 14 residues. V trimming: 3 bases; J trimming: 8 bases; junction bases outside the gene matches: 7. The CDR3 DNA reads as TGTGCCAGTAGTATTCACAGGGGGCTATACGGCTACACCTTC. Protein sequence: CASSIHRGLYGYTF.

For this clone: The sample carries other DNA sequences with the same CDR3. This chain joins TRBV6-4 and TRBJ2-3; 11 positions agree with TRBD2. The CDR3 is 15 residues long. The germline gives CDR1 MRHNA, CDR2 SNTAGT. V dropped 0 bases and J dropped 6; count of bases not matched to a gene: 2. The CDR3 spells CASSDSSGGADTQYF. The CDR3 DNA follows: TGTGCCAGCAGTGACTCTAGCGGGGGGGCCGATACGCAGTATTTT.

Here the CDR3 reads CASSSHTVITYEQYF. As DNA, the CDR3 is TGTGCCAGCAGCAGCCATACGGTTATCACCTACGAGCAGTACTTC. This sequence joins TRBV5-4 and TRBJ2-7; no definite D call. The CDR3 covers 15 residues. Trimming cost V 4 bases and J 2 bases, with 16 bases left between them. The germline CDR1 and CDR2 sequences are SGHNT and YYREEE (reference sequence).

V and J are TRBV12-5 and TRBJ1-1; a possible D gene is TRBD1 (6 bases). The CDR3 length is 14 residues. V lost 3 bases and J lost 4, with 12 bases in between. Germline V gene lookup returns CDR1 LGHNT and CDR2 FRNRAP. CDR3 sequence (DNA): TGTGCTAGTGGTTTATCCAGGGGCGTCACTGAAGCTTTCTTT. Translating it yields CASGLSRGVTEAFF.

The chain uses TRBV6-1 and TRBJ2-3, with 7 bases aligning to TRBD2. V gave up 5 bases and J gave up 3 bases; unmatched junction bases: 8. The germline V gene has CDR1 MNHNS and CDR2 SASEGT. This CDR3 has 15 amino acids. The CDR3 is CASSSLAGWTDTQYF. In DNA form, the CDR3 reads TGTGCCAGCAGTTCCTTAGCGGGTTGGACAGATACGCAGTATTTT.

The CDR3 region has the DNA TGTGCCAGCAATACTTTGGGCGCTCTCATGAACACTGAAGCTTTCTTT. Amino acid sequence: CASNTLGALMNTEAFF. The V and J genes are TRBV28 and TRBJ1-1; D uncertain. With 7 bases removed from V and 0 bases from J, the gap between germline ends came to 18 bases. CDR3 length equals 16 residues. The germline CDR1 and CDR2 sequences are MDHEN and SYDVKM.

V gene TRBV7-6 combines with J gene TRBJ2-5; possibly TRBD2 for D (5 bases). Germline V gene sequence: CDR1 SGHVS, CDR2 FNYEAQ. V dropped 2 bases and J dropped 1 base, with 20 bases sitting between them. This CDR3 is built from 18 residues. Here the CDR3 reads CASSLHPTSGRLQETQYF. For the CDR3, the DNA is TGTGCCAGCAGCTTACACCCGACGAGCGGACGGCTCCAAGAGACCCAGTACTTC.

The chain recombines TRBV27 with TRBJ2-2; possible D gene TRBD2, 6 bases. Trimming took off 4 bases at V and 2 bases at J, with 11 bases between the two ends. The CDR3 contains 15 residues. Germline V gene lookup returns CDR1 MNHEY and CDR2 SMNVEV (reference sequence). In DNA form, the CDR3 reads TGTGCCAGCAGTTGGGGGGTGGCAAACACCGGGGAGCTGTTTTTT. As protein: CASSWGVANTGELFF.

The DNA of the CDR3 is TGTGCCAGCAGCTTGTTAGCCCGGGACGAGCAGTACTTC. It yields the protein CASSLLARDEQYF. The chain combines TRBV5-8 with TRBJ2-7; D gene ambiguous. Between the trimmed V and J ends, which lost 1 base and 5 bases, there was a span of 10 bases. Per germline, CDR1 SGHTS and CDR2 YDEGEE. The length of the CDR3 is 13 residues.

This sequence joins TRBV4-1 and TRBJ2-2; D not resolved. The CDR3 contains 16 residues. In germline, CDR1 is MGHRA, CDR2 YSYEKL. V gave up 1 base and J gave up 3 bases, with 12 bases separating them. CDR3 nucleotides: TGCGCCAGCAGCCAAGGCGAGCCCTTTTACACCGGGGAGCTGTTTTTT. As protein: CASSQGEPFYTGELFF.

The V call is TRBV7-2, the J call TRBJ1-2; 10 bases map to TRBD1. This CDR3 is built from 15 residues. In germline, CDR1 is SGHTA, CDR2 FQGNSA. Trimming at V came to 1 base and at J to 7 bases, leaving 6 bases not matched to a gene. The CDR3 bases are TGTGCCAGCAGCTTAGACCGGACAGGGGGAGTTGGCTACACCTTC. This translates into CASSLDRTGGVGYTF. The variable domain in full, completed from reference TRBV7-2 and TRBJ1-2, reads GAGVSQSPSNKVTEKGKDVELRCDPISGHTALYWYRQSLGQGLEFLIYFQGNSAPDKSGLPSDRFSAERTGGSVSTLTIQRTQQEDSAVYLCASSLDRTGGVGYTFGSGTRLTVV.

The CDR3 nucleotides are TGTGCCAGCAGCCCCAGCAGGGTTCAAGGCTACACCTTC. This codes for CASSPSRVQGYTF. J is TRBJ1-2 and V is TRBV4-2, with a possible D match to TRBD1 (5 bases). CDR3 length equals 13 residues. CDR1 is LGHNA, CDR2 YNFKEQ, per germline. V was clipped by 4 bases and J by 8 bases, with 14 bases between them.

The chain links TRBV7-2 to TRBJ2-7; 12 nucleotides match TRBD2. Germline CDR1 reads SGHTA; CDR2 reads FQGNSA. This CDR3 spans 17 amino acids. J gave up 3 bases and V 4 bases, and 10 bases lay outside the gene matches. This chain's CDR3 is CASSSHPGTSGYYEQYF. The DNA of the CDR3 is TGTGCCAGCAGCTCCCACCCCGGGACTAGCGGGTACTACGAGCAGTACTTC.

The CDR3: CASSRDRNYGYTF. CDR3 coding DNA: TGTGCCAGCAGCCGGGACAGAAACTATGGCTACACCTTC. This chain joins TRBV6-5 and TRBJ1-2, with 7 bases aligning to TRBD1. This CDR3 has 13 residues. J lost 2 bases, V lost 6 bases, and 3 bases had no gene match. Looked up from germline, CDR1 is MNHEY and CDR2 is SVGAGI.